This T cell receptor (beta chain) emerged from a study of blood T cell repertoires in COVID-19. At the level of the study: The cDNA or gDNA used as material had been derived from T cells, B-cell-depleted T cells, or PBMCs.

Patients in Seattle were enrolled during active infection, then followed longitudinally. TCRdb keeps only in-frame clones here, not all; method: immunoSEQ multiplex PCR. There are about 250,000 clones in the sample; roughly 83% occur only once, and over 5.5% lies in the top ten. This clone appeared a few times. This clonotype originated in a woman older than 75 with COVID-19, enrolled during active disease. The material sequenced was peripheral blood.

CDR3 in DNA: TGTGCCAGCAGCCGAATCCCGGGAGTACAAGAGACCCAGTACTTC. Its translation: CASSRIPGVQETQYF. This rearrangement joins TRBV7-9 to TRBJ2-5, with D perhaps TRBD2 (6 bases). CDR1 is SEHNR, CDR2 FQNEAQ, per germline (reference sequence). The V gene lost 5 bases and the J gene lost 2 bases, with 15 bases spanning the gap. The CDR3 sequence is 15 residues long.